The clone carrying this T cell receptor (beta chain) was recorded many times. This CDR3 contains 14 residues. CDR1 MNHEY and CDR2 SVGAGI come from the germline V gene. Losses at the gene ends were 10 bases for V and 1 base for J; bases not matched to a gene: 8. The second PCR ran about 7 to 12 cycles with a sample-barcoded 5' primer and J-beta primers. TCRdb reanalysed the 5' RACE reads using MiXCR and keeps one entry per CDR3 protein. The sample consists of approximately 680,000 distinct CDR3 sequences, 32% of them appearing once. The data stem from a study of blood T cells in healthy people across ages.

This receptor was taken from a woman older than 75 in good health. J is TRBJ2-3 and V is TRBV6-5; 7 nucleotides agree with TRBD2. The sample comprised blood. The CDR3 DNA sequence: TGTGCCACCATTTCTGCGGGGGGCACAGATACGCAGTATTTT. It encodes CATISAGGTDTQYF.